The rows below give T cell receptor beta chains drawn from one sample of a study of CD4 T cells in relation to SARS-CoV-2 and coronaviruses. The table came from immunoSEQ multiplex PCR; TCRdb's copy has only in-frame clones and leaves some out. Counted here are approximately 70,000 clones, just over 90% occurring once; the ten biggest clones make up approximately 0.25%. The sample was naive CD4+ T cells from PBMCs. The receptors come from a human donor in good health. CDR3s include the opening cysteine and the closing phenylalanine or tryptophan. The D gene is left open where the match is weak. Not all rows give a size; the values are once, few, many and, for expanded clones, a class.

>TRBV18|TRBD1|TRBJ1-1|-
CASSPSRQGVNTEAFF
>TRBV5-4|TRBD1|TRBJ1-2|once
CASSSPGQGNEGYTF
>TRBV19|-|TRBJ2-7|-
CASSNVAGSYEQYF
>TRBV14|-|TRBJ2-7|-
CASSQSRQGQQYF
>TRBV10-3|-|TRBJ1-5|-
CAISGTGGQPQHF
>TRBV4-2|-|TRBJ2-7|-
CASSQPTYEQYF
>TRBV7-2|-|TRBJ2-3|-
CASSSASGTDTQYF
>TRBV7-2|-|TRBJ1-1|-
CASSADGGNTEAFF
>TRBV6-5|-|TRBJ1-1|once
CATQDRLGMLEAFF
>TRBV3-1/TRBV3-2|-|TRBJ1-1|-
CASSQDPRVSNTEAFF
>TRBV9|-|TRBJ2-7|-
CASSVNGETYEQYF
>TRBV4-3|-|TRBJ2-1|-
CASSPQGRSEQFF
>TRBV12-2|-|TRBJ2-3|-
CASHGRGSTDTQYF
>TRBV19|-|TRBJ2-7|-
CASSFSSDSLEQYF
>TRBV5-1|-|TRBJ2-6|-
CASSSQGTGANVLTF
>TRBV5-4|TRBD1|TRBJ2-5|-
CASSWGAGTGASETQYF
>TRBV28|-|TRBJ1-4|-
CASSQRTSEKLFF
>TRBV7-3|-|TRBJ2-3|-
CASSLGVSGLTDTQYF
>TRBV10-2|TRBD1|TRBJ1-2|-
CASSGTGTNYGYTF
>TRBV20-1|-|TRBJ2-3|-
CSASLADTQYF
>TRBV19|-|TRBJ1-2|-
CASSISTGFYGYTF
>TRBV20-1|TRBD1|TRBJ2-5|-
CSRQGQETQYF
>TRBV30|-|TRBJ1-3|-
CAWTLGRASGNTIYF
>TRBV5-5|-|TRBJ1-2|-
CASSRPGSYGYTF
>TRBV28|TRBD1|TRBJ1-2|once
CASSTRTGRFYGYTF
>TRBV5-4|TRBD2|TRBJ2-1|-
CASSAGTSRGSDEQFF
>TRBV23-1|-|TRBJ1-5|-
CASSQYYGVSNQPQHF
>TRBV6-5|-|TRBJ2-7|-
CASSYSTRGRAYEQYF
>TRBV4-1|TRBD1|TRBJ2-5|once
CASSQVKGARETQYF
>TRBV28|-|TRBJ1-1|-
CASSSSPSPGPRNTEAFF
>TRBV7-3|-|TRBJ1-1|-
CASSLQGLNTEAFF
>TRBV5-1|-|TRBJ2-3|-
CASSLKGIGDTQYF
>TRBV5-4|TRBD1|TRBJ1-3|once
CASSPGTGGRRSTIYF
>TRBV28|-|TRBJ1-4|-
CASFRDRTREKLFF
>TRBV4-2|TRBD2|TRBJ2-3|-
CASSQGLAGGRWDTQYF
>TRBV23-1|-|TRBJ2-2|-
CASSREAGELFF
>TRBV7-2|TRBD1|TRBJ1-6|-
CASSLVSAGGNSPLHF
>TRBV5-5|-|TRBJ1-6|few
CASSQGGSYNSPLHF
>TRBV27|TRBD2|TRBJ2-5|-
CASSLWSGGLQETQYF
>TRBV7-9|-|TRBJ2-5|-
CASSRPRGSVETQYF
>TRBV6-5|TRBD2|TRBJ2-1|-
CASSLAGRYNEQFF
>TRBV7-9|TRBD1|TRBJ2-5|-
CASSARQGQETQYF
>TRBV11-2|-|TRBJ2-3|-
CASTLLGGSSDTQYF
>TRBV15|TRBD1|TRBJ1-2|-
CATSLNTGTGPYGYTF
>TRBV7-2|-|TRBJ1-2|once
CASSPGTAFSYGYTF
>TRBV7-9|-|TRBJ1-3|-
CASSARVPRNTIYF